Below, 21 T cell receptor beta chains from the same sample are listed, as sequenced in a study of cytomegalovirus exposure and HLA in healthy donors (TCRdb year 2017). Libraries were constructed by the immunoSEQ multiplex PCR assay. In its TCRdb copy, this immuneACCESS table keeps in-frame sequences only and misses some clones. Where compared with another copy, unresolved V genes explain less than half of these, and the others have no known cause. Within this sample are 150,000 to 200,000 clones, with roughly 85% of them counted one time only. 15% to 20% of the sample is taken by the ten largest. What was sequenced was PBMCs. These receptors were obtained from a man between 18 and 35 years old in good health and CMV-seropositive.

In its sample, this clone was seen a few times. V is TRBV6-1 and J is TRBJ2-7; the D gene is possibly TRBD1 (5 bases). This CDR3 spans 16 amino acids. From germline, CDR1 is MNHNS and CDR2 SASEGT. V was shortened by 2 bases and J by 5 bases, with 19 bases between the two germline ends. CDR3 bases: TGTGCCAGCAGTGAAAGGGGCCCTTTAGGGTCTGACGAGCAGTACTTC. Protein product: CASSERGPLGSDEQYF.

The chain links TRBV2 to TRBJ2-7, with TRBD2 identical over 7 bases. The V gene's germline CDR1 is SNHLY and CDR2 FYNNEI. With 7 bases clipped from V and 2 bases from J, the junction kept 11 bases outside the gene matches. This CDR3 has 15 amino acids. The chain's CDR3 is CASTLAGAAAYEQYF. CDR3 sequence (DNA): TGTGCCAGCACCTTAGCGGGTGCAGCGGCCTACGAGCAGTACTTC. Together with reference TRBV2 and TRBJ2-7, the CDR3 gives the full variable domain: EPEVTQTPSHQVTQMGQEVILRCVPISNHLYFYWYRQILGQKVEFLVSFYNNEISEKSEIFDDQFSVERPDGSNFTLKIRSTKLEDSAMYFCASTLAGAAAYEQYFGPGTRLTVT.

The chain employs TRBV5-4 and TRBJ1-1; no clear D gene. V lost 4 bases and J 4 bases, leaving 8 bases between the germline ends. This CDR3 is built from 12 residues. Germline V gives CDR1 SGHNT, CDR2 YYREEE (reference sequence). CDR3 DNA sequence: TGTGCCAGCAGCAAGCTGGTCACTGAAGCTTTCTTT. Translation gives CASSKLVTEAFF.

This sequence joins TRBV21-1 and TRBJ1-1; the table's D call, TRBD1, has no DNA check behind it. TRBV21-1 is flagged as a pseudogene. The CDR3 spans 19 residues. The CDR3 DNA reads TGTGCCAGCAGCAAAACTCCCGACAGGAGGCCTGAAATGAACACTGAAGCTTTCTTT. Translated: CASSKTPDRRPEMNTEAFF.

This clone came up once. The rearrangement uses TRBV5-5 and TRBJ1-2, with D maybe TRBD1 (6 bases). Per the germline V gene, CDR1 is SGHKS and CDR2 is YYEKEE (reference sequence). Trimming took off 0 bases at V and 4 bases at J, with 16 bases between the two ends. This CDR3 spans 16 amino acids. This chain's CDR3 is CASSLEGGLSSYGYTF. The CDR3 coding sequence is TGTGCCAGCAGCTTGGAGGGGGGGCTCTCGTCCTATGGCTACACCTTC.

The chain has TRBV5-1 and TRBJ2-7; perhaps TRBD1 as D (5 bases). The CDR3 has 14 amino acids. The germline V gene has CDR1 SGHRS and CDR2 YFSETQ. V lost 7 bases, J lost 0 bases, and 14 bases lay in between. The CDR3 DNA is TGCGCCAGCGGGGCCACCCCGAGCTCCTACGAGCAGTACTTC. Residues: CASGATPSSYEQYF.

The rearrangement joins TRBV27 to TRBJ2-1, with D maybe TRBD1 (7 bases). With 4 bases removed from V and 7 bases from J, the gap between germline ends came to 8 bases. The CDR3 extends over 12 amino acids. Germline CDR1 reads MNHEY; CDR2 reads SMNVEV (reference sequence). CDR3 sequence: CASSSGGNEQFF. The CDR3 DNA reads as TGTGCCAGCAGTTCAGGGGGGAATGAGCAGTTCTTC.

As DNA, the CDR3 is TGCAGCGTTCTTGGGCCTGGGGGGTATGGCTACACCTTC. Residues: CSVLGPGGYGYTF. J is TRBJ1-2 and V is TRBV29-1; TRBD1 might be the D (5 bases). The length of the CDR3 is 13 residues. Germline values: CDR1 SQVTM, CDR2 ANQGSEA. Trimming took off 5 bases at V and 5 bases at J, with 15 bases between the two ends.

Note on this clone: Other DNA sequences from this sample encode an identical CDR3 as well. The CDR3 DNA sequence: TGTGCCAGCAGTTCCCTTGCAGGGGGCACAGATACGCAGTATTTT. This gives the protein CASSSLAGGTDTQYF. The chain carries TRBV6-5 and TRBJ2-3, with a tentative D call TRBD1 (6 bases). This CDR3 has 15 residues. V gave up 4 bases and J gave up 1 base, with 12 bases separating them. Germline V gene sequence: CDR1 MNHEY, CDR2 SVGAGI.

This clone was recorded only once. This chain links TRBV10-3 with TRBJ2-3; TRBD2 matches at 9 bases. The CDR3 consists of 16 residues. Germline loops: CDR1 ENHRY, CDR2 SYGVKD. Trimming at V came to 3 bases and at J to 4 bases, leaving 8 bases not matched to a gene. The CDR3 is CAISDTGTSKPDTQYF. The CDR3 DNA is TGTGCCATCAGTGATACCGGGACTAGCAAGCCAGATACGCAGTATTTT.

This clone was picked up one time. The rearrangement joins TRBV6-1 to TRBJ2-3, with 12 bases lining up with TRBD2. This CDR3 region has 16 residues. V shed 2 bases and J 1 base; nucleotides not matched to a gene: 1. Per germline, CDR1 MNHNS and CDR2 SASEGT. The CDR3 DNA is TGTGCCAGCAGTGAAAGGACTAGCGGGGGCACAGATACGCAGTATTTT. It is translated as CASSERTSGGTDTQYF.

Only one count was recorded for this clone. The chain employs TRBV5-4 and TRBJ1-6, with TRBD1 matching 9 bases. V dropped 4 bases and J dropped 4; count of bases not matched to a gene: 9. CDR3 length equals 17 residues. The germline gives CDR1 SGHNT, CDR2 YYREEE (reference sequence). CDR3 amino acids: CASSVGGTGKYNSPLHF. CDR3 bases: TGTGCCAGCAGCGTAGGCGGGACAGGGAAATATAATTCACCCCTCCACTTT.

V usage is TRBV2 and J usage is TRBJ1-4, with D tentatively TRBD1 (5 bases). CDR1 is SNHLY and CDR2 is FYNNEI in the germline V gene. The V end was cut by 3 bases, the J end by 8 bases, with 13 bases between. The CDR3 contains 14 residues. The CDR3 DNA sequence: TGTGCCAGCAGTGAGGGCAGGGCGACGGAAAAACTGTTTTTT. Its protein product is CASSEGRATEKLFF. Based on the CDR3 plus reference TRBV2 and TRBJ1-4, the full variable domain is EPEVTQTPSHQVTQMGQEVILRCVPISNHLYFYWYRQILGQKVEFLVSFYNNEISEKSEIFDDQFSVERPDGSNFTLKIRSTKLEDSAMYFCASSEGRATEKLFFGSGTQLSVL.

The chain carries TRBV5-1 and TRBJ1-4; possible D gene TRBD1, 6 bases. The CDR3 runs 13 residues. Germline CDR1 is SGHRS and CDR2 is YFSETQ. V was pared by 0 bases and J by 8 bases, with 8 bases between. The chain's CDR3 is CASSLEGVEKLFF. CDR3 nucleotide sequence: TGCGCCAGCAGCTTGGAGGGGGTCGAAAAACTGTTTTTT.

The rearrangement joins TRBV29-1 to TRBJ2-5; no clear D gene. Trimming stripped 1 base from V and 1 base from J, with 4 bases between. Germline CDR1 and CDR2: SQVTM and ANQGSEA. The CDR3 has 12 residues. CDR3 protein: CSVEVIQETQYF. The CDR3 DNA follows: TGCAGCGTTGAAGTAATCCAAGAGACCCAGTACTTC. The entire variable domain, with the rest obtained from reference TRBV29-1 and TRBJ2-5, is as follows: SAVISQKPSRDICQRGTSLTIQCQVDSQVTMMFWYRQQPGQSLTLIATANQGSEATYESGFVIDKFPISRPNLTFSTLTVSNMSPEDSSIYLCSVEVIQETQYFGPGTRLLVL.

V usage is TRBV5-3 and J usage is TRBJ2-3; TRBD1 aligns across 11 bases. TRBV5-3 is an open reading frame, and its role is uncertain. The J segment lost 4 bases and the V segment lost 4 bases, leaving 5 bases of the junction unmatched. CDR3 length: 15 residues. The CDR3 bases are TGTGCCAGAAGCGGGGACAGGGGGGGCCCAGATACGCAGTATTTT. Its translation is CARSGDRGGPDTQYF.

The CDR3 region is CASSPGDRRTGELFF. CDR3 sequence (DNA): TGCGCCAGCAGCCCCGGGGACAGGAGGACCGGGGAGCTGTTTTTT. The V and J genes are TRBV5-1 and TRBJ2-2; TRBD1 aligns across 8 bases. The germline gives CDR1 SGHRS, CDR2 YFSETQ. The CDR3 runs 15 residues. After removal of 4 bases from V and 5 bases from J, the junction contained 7 bases not matched to a gene.

The V call is TRBV6-6, the J call TRBJ2-7; a weak D match, TRBD1 (6 bases). Germline lookup yields CDR1 MNHNY and CDR2 SVGAGI (reference sequence). The CDR3 consists of 14 residues. V gave up 3 bases and J gave up 4 bases, with 13 bases separating them. CDR3 DNA sequence: TGTGCCAGCAGTTATAGGACAGACTTTTACGAGCAGTACTTC. Its protein is CASSYRTDFYEQYF.

The gene calls are TRBV7-9 and TRBJ1-4; D gene unclear. Germline CDR1 reads SEHNR; CDR2 reads FQNEAQ (reference sequence). V was trimmed by 1 base and J by 1 base, leaving 13 bases between them. The CDR3 sequence is 17 residues long. Here the CDR3 reads CASSLGSGGITNEKLFF. The DNA for the CDR3 is TGTGCCAGCAGCTTAGGCAGCGGCGGGATAACTAATGAAAAACTGTTTTTT. The variable domain in full, with the rest retrieved from reference TRBV7-9 and TRBJ1-4, is DTGVSQNPRHKITKRGQNVTFRCDPISEHNRLYWYRQTLGQGPEFLTYFQNEAQLEKSRLLSDRFSAERPKGSFSTLEIQRTEQGDSAMYLCASSLGSGGITNEKLFFGSGTQLSVL.

V and J are TRBV6-1 and TRBJ2-3; D may be TRBD1 (6 bases). V lost 0 bases to trimming and J lost 4 bases, with 14 bases between them. Germline values: CDR1 MNHNS, CDR2 SASEGT. CDR3 length: 16 amino acids. In nucleotides, the CDR3 is TGTGCCAGCAGTGAAGCGGCCGGAGAGGGGGCAGATACGCAGTATTTT. Amino acids: CASSEAAGEGADTQYF.

The rearrangement links TRBV7-9 to TRBJ2-1; a possible D gene is TRBD2 (6 bases). The ends were cut back, 6 bases at V and 6 bases at J, with 21 bases in the middle. The CDR3 length is 16 residues. Looked up from germline, CDR1 is SEHNR and CDR2 is FQNEAQ (reference sequence). CDR3 residues: CASRSALGGSINEQFF. DNA for the CDR3: TGTGCCAGCAGATCTGCCCTAGGAGGGAGTATCAATGAGCAGTTCTTC.